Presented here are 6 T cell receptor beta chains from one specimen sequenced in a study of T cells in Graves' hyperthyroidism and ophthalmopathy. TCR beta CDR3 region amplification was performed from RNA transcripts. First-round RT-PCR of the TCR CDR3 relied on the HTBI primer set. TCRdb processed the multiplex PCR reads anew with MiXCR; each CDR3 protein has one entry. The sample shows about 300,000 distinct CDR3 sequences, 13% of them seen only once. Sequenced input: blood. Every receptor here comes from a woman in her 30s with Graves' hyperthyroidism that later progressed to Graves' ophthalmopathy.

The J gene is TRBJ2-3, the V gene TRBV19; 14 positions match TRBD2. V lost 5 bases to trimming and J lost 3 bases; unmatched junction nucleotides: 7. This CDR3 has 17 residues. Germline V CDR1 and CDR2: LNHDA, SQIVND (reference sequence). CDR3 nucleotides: TGTGCCAGTAGTGCCCGACTAGCGGGAGGGCCAACAGATACGCAGTATTTT. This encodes CASSARLAGGPTDTQYF.

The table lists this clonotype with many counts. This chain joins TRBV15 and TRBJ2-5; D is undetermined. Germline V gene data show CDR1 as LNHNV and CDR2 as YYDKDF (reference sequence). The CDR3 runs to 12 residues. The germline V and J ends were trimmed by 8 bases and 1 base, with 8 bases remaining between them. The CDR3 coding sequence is TGTGCCACCGCCCCCGGCCAAGAGACCCAGTACTTC. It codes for CATAPGQETQYF.

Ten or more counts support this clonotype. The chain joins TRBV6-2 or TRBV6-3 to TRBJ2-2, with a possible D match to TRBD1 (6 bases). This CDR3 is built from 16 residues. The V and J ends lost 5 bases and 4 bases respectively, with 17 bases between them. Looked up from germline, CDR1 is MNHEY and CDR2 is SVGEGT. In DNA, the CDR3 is TGTGCCAGCAGTCAAAAACAGGGATGGACCACCGGGGAGCTGTTTTTT. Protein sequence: CASSQKQGWTTGELFF.

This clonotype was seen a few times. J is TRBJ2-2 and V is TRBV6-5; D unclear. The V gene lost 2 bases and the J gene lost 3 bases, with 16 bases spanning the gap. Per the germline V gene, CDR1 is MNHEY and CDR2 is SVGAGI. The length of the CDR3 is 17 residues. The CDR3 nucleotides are TGTGCCAGCAGTTACATCCTGTCATACCCTGACACCGGGGAGCTGTTTTTT. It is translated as CASSYILSYPDTGELFF.

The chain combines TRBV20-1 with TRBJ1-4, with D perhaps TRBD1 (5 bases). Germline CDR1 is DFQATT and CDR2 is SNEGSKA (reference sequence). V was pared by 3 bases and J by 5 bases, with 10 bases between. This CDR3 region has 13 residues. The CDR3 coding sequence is TGCAGTGCTAGCGCGCAGGGAAATGAAAAACTGTTTTTT. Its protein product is CSASAQGNEKLFF.

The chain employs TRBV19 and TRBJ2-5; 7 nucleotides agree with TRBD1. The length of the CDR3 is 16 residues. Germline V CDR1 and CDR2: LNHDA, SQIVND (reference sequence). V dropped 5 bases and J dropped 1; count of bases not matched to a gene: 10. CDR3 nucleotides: TGTGCCAGTAGTCAACGGGACAGCTTAGTCCAAGAGACCCAGTACTTC. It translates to CASSQRDSLVQETQYF.